The 27 T cell receptor beta chains below all came from one sample that was sequenced in a study of T cell repertoires in cytomegalovirus infection. TCRdb independently ran MiXCR on the reads; one entry per CDR3 protein. Here the sample spans around 100,000 distinct CDR3 sequences, roughly 39% being singletons. Antigens for these TCRs are unknown. The sequenced sample was CD8+ T cells from cultured PBMCs, obtained from culture after CMV antigen stimulation. The receptor set was obtained from a human donor in good health (CMV status not recorded). Some clones in this sample may be carry-over from other donors' samples.

J is TRBJ2-5 and V is TRBV27; 8 nucleotides align to TRBD2. The CDR3 is 13 residues long. Germline values: CDR1 MNHEY, CDR2 SMNVEV (reference sequence). Trimming removed 5 bases from V and 9 bases from J; junction bases left unmatched: 8. Here the CDR3 DNA reads TGTGCCAGCAGTCTGGGAACTAGCGGCCCCCAGTACTTC. The encoded protein is CASSLGTSGPQYF.

The chain is built from TRBV30 and TRBJ1-2; D is uncertain. Trimming pared 1 base from V and 5 bases from J, leaving 23 bases between. The germline V gene encodes CDR1 GTSNPN and CDR2 SVGIG (reference sequence). The length of the CDR3 is 17 residues. CDR3 in amino acids: CAWSALYLTDLSYGYTF. The CDR3 DNA follows: TGTGCCTGGAGTGCATTATACCTAACGGATTTGAGTTATGGCTACACCTTC.

This clonotype showed up just a few times. The chain uses TRBV9 and TRBJ1-5; TRBD1 aligns across 8 bases. After removal of 10 bases from V and 6 bases from J, the junction contained 9 bases not matched to a gene. This CDR3 region has 13 residues. Germline loops: CDR1 SGDLS, CDR2 YYNGEE. CDR3 residues: CAGHGQGLQPQHF. CDR3 in DNA: TGTGCCGGACACGGACAGGGACTTCAGCCCCAGCATTTT.

A few counts support this clonotype. The V and J genes are TRBV7-6 and TRBJ2-2; 14 bases are shared with TRBD2. Germline CDR1 and CDR2: SGHVS and FNYEAQ. Trimming removed 5 bases from V and 4 bases from J; junction bases left unmatched: 12. The CDR3 contains 19 residues. The CDR3 loop reads CASSPRLAGGGSSTGELFF. Written as DNA, the CDR3 is TGTGCCAGCAGCCCCCGACTAGCGGGGGGGGGATCGAGCACCGGGGAGCTGTTTTTT.

This clonotype was picked up many times. This sequence joins TRBV7-2 and TRBJ2-3; D possibly corresponds to TRBD2 (5 bases). V shed 1 base and J shed 3 bases, with 20 bases lying between them. The CDR3 spans 18 residues. Germline loops: CDR1 SGHTA, CDR2 FQGNSA. In DNA, the CDR3 is TGTGCCAGCAGCTTAGAACCCCCGGGTCTCGGGGAGACAGATACGCAGTATTTT. Translated: CASSLEPPGLGETDTQYF.

In this sample, this clonotype turned up many times. This chain uses TRBV27 with TRBJ2-7; 11 bases match TRBD1. Germline V gene sequence: CDR1 MNHEY, CDR2 SMNVEV (reference sequence). The CDR3 sequence is 14 residues long. The ends lost 4 bases at V and 2 bases at J; junction bases unmatched: 1. In nucleotides, the CDR3 is TGTGCCAGCAGTTCGGGACAGGGGGCCTACGAGCAGTACTTC. The encoded protein is CASSSGQGAYEQYF.

This clonotype was recorded many times. The V gene is TRBV7-3, the J gene TRBJ1-1; no definite D call. This CDR3 is 14 amino acids long. V lost 4 bases to trimming and J lost 1 base, with 10 bases between them. Germline lookup yields CDR1 SGHTA and CDR2 FQGTGA. CDR3 DNA: TGTGCCAGCAGCTCTAAGGTGGAGAACACTGAAGCTTTCTTT. The encoded protein is CASSSKVENTEAFF.

This clonotype was seen a handful of times. This chain joins TRBV7-6 and TRBJ2-6, with D hard to call. V lost 5 bases to trimming and J lost 2 bases, with 22 bases between them. Germline V gene lookup returns CDR1 SGHVS and CDR2 FNYEAQ. The CDR3 loop spans 19 amino acids. Here the CDR3 reads CASSIIGSPLLTGANVLTF. The CDR3 nucleotides are TGTGCCAGCAGCATAATCGGATCTCCTCTCCTTACTGGGGCCAACGTCCTGACTTTC.

This clonotype was recorded a few times. The rearrangement links TRBV19 to TRBJ1-1, with a tentative D call TRBD1 (5 bases). The CDR3 has 14 residues. Trimming pared 3 bases from V and 4 bases from J, leaving 12 bases between. CDR1 is LNHDA and CDR2 is SQIVND in the germline V gene (reference sequence). CDR3 residues: CASSIFQGTTEAFF. The CDR3 DNA reads TGTGCCAGTAGTATTTTTCAAGGGACCACTGAAGCTTTCTTT.

The chain combines TRBV2 with TRBJ2-7, with no clear D. This CDR3 has 14 residues. The germline gives CDR1 SNHLY, CDR2 FYNNEI. Trimming took off 3 bases at V and 4 bases at J, with 13 bases between the two ends. The CDR3 loop is CASSEGQAPYEQYF. The DNA for the CDR3 is TGTGCCAGCAGTGAGGGTCAGGCGCCTTACGAGCAGTACTTC.

The V and J genes are TRBV28 and TRBJ2-1; D uncertain. The CDR3 has 15 residues. Germline CDR1 is MDHEN and CDR2 is SYDVKM. V lost 7 bases and J 1 base, leaving 14 bases between the germline ends. CDR3 in DNA: TGTGCCAGCACCCTTCGGGCGTATTCCTACAATGAGCAGTTCTTC. Residues: CASTLRAYSYNEQFF.

The rearrangement links TRBV27 to TRBJ2-1, with 7 bases lining up with TRBD1. The germline V gene encodes CDR1 MNHEY and CDR2 SMNVEV (reference sequence). The V and J ends lost 3 bases and 6 bases, in that order; junction bases with no gene match: 5. The CDR3 runs 14 residues. CDR3 region: CASSFRGYANEQFF. CDR3 DNA: TGTGCCAGCAGTTTCAGGGGGTACGCCAATGAGCAGTTCTTC.

This sequence joins TRBV12-3 or TRBV12-4 and TRBJ2-7, with a weak D call TRBD1 (6 bases). Trimming left V 6 bases short and J 9 bases short, with 15 bases between. The CDR3 extends over 12 amino acids. CDR3 sequence: CASSPDRLAQYF. The CDR3 region has the DNA TGTGCCAGCAGCCCTGACAGGTTGGCGCAGTACTTC.

The chain uses TRBV7-6 and TRBJ2-2; no clear D. Per the germline V gene, CDR1 is SGHVS and CDR2 is FNYEAQ. CDR3 length equals 12 residues. Between the trimmed V and J ends, which lost 6 bases and 1 base, there was a span of 3 bases. CDR3 in DNA: TGTGCCAGCAGGTGGAACACCGGGGAGCTGTTTTTT. Translated: CASRWNTGELFF.

V and J are TRBV14 and TRBJ2-7; 8 nucleotides align to TRBD1. Germline V CDR1 and CDR2: SGHDN, FVKESK. This CDR3 comprises 14 residues. With V trimmed by 1 base and J by 5 bases, 4 bases remained unmatched. The CDR3 loop is CASSQGTGNHEQYF. CDR3 DNA sequence: TGTGCCAGCAGCCAAGGGACAGGGAACCACGAGCAGTACTTC.

The rearrangement links TRBV6-8 to TRBJ1-2, with TRBD1 identical over 7 bases. The CDR3 extends over 12 amino acids. With 8 bases clipped from V and 6 bases from J, the junction kept 6 bases outside the gene matches. CDR1 MNHGY and CDR2 SAAAGT come from the germline V gene. The DNA for the CDR3 is TGTGCCAGCCTGGGACAGCCAAATGGCTACACCTTC. Protein product: CASLGQPNGYTF.

The rearrangement joins TRBV6-5 to TRBJ2-1; the match to TRBD1 covers 9 bases. The V gene's germline CDR1 is MNHEY and CDR2 SVGAGI. Trimming removed 2 bases from V and 10 bases from J; junction bases left unmatched: 6. This CDR3 has 14 amino acids. The CDR3 DNA reads TGTGCCAGCAGTTACGGGACAGGGTCCTGGGAGCAGTTCTTC. It yields the protein CASSYGTGSWEQFF.

The chain employs TRBV7-6 and TRBJ2-5; 8 bases agree with TRBD2. V was pared by 5 bases and J by 2 bases, with 7 bases of the junction left unmatched. This CDR3 comprises 15 residues. The V gene's germline CDR1 is SGHVS and CDR2 FNYEAQ. CDR3 region: CASSPGLGLQETQYF. The CDR3 DNA is TGTGCCAGCAGCCCGGGACTAGGTCTACAAGAGACCCAGTACTTC.

The chain joins TRBV27 to TRBJ2-1; 8 bases map to TRBD2. J lost 4 bases, V lost 6 bases, and 2 bases had no gene match. In germline, CDR1 is MNHEY, CDR2 SMNVEV (reference sequence). The CDR3 totals 13 residues. This CDR3 is CASRAGGYNEQFF. CDR3 sequence (DNA): TGTGCCAGCAGGGCGGGGGGTTACAATGAGCAGTTCTTC.

This clonotype was observed at least ten times. V gene TRBV5-6 combines with J gene TRBJ1-6; TRBD1 is a possible D gene (5 bases). The V gene's germline CDR1 is SGHDT and CDR2 YYEEEE. The CDR3 loop spans 15 amino acids. Trimming took off 2 bases at V and 4 bases at J, with 10 bases between the two ends. The chain's CDR3 is CASSFRQRYNSPLHF. The CDR3 coding sequence is TGTGCCAGCAGCTTCCGACAGAGATATAATTCACCCCTCCACTTT.

The V call is TRBV6-6, the J call TRBJ2-7; 7 bases fit TRBD1. J gave up 4 bases and V 7 bases, and 4 bases lay outside the gene matches. CDR3 size: 12 residues. CDR1 MNHNY and CDR2 SVGAGI come from the germline V gene (reference sequence). This chain's CDR3 is CASNPQGYEQYF. DNA for the CDR3: TGTGCCAGCAATCCACAGGGGTACGAGCAGTACTTC.

This chain links TRBV2 with TRBJ1-1; TRBD1 agrees at 7 bases. Germline CDR1 SNHLY, CDR2 FYNNEI. This CDR3 contains 15 residues. V gave up 7 bases and J gave up 2 bases; unmatched junction bases: 10. The CDR3 sequence is CASKFRQGDNTEAFF. The CDR3 DNA reads as TGTGCCAGCAAGTTCAGACAGGGAGACAACACTGAAGCTTTCTTT.

The chain has TRBV19 and TRBJ1-5, with D unresolved. This CDR3 contains 12 residues. Trimming left V 3 bases short and J 4 bases short, with 4 bases between. Germline loops: CDR1 LNHDA, CDR2 SQIVND (reference sequence). CDR3 protein: CASSIWNQPQHF. In DNA, the CDR3 is TGTGCCAGTAGTATTTGGAATCAGCCCCAGCATTTT.

The chain recombines TRBV7-2 with TRBJ2-7; 7 bases agree with TRBD1. J lost 2 bases, V lost 3 bases, and 4 bases had no gene match. There are 14 residues in the CDR3. Germline CDR1 SGHTA, CDR2 FQGNSA. This CDR3 is CASSFGQATYEQYF. The CDR3 nucleotides read TGTGCCAGCAGCTTTGGACAGGCAACCTACGAGCAGTACTTC. Full variable domain (remainder filled in from reference TRBV7-2 and TRBJ2-7): GAGVSQSPSNKVTEKGKDVELRCDPISGHTALYWYRQSLGQGLEFLIYFQGNSAPDKSGLPSDRFSAERTGGSVSTLTIQRTQQEDSAVYLCASSFGQATYEQYFGPGTRLTVT.

This rearrangement joins TRBV27 to TRBJ2-2, with 7 bases aligning to TRBD1. CDR1 MNHEY and CDR2 SMNVEV come from the germline V gene (reference sequence). Trimming cost V 3 bases and J 2 bases; bases outside gene matches: 9. There are 17 residues in the CDR3. The CDR3 reads CASSFSGHRGNTGELFF. In nucleotides, the CDR3 is TGTGCCAGCAGTTTCAGTGGACACAGGGGTAACACCGGGGAGCTGTTTTTT.

This clonotype was found a few times. This chain joins TRBV7-9 and TRBJ2-2; maybe TRBD2 (5 bases). CDR3 length: 13 amino acids. Trimming took off 5 bases at V and 6 bases at J, with 10 bases between the two ends. Germline CDR1 and CDR2: SEHNR and FQNEAQ (reference sequence). CDR3 coding DNA: TGTGCCAGCAGCCCCGAGGGAGCCGGGGAGCTGTTTTTT. This codes for CASSPEGAGELFF.

J is TRBJ1-3 and V is TRBV12-3 or TRBV12-4; D call uncertain. Trimming shortened V by 6 bases and J by 4 bases, and 10 bases separated the two germline ends. The CDR3 covers 13 residues. Written as DNA, the CDR3 is TGTGCCAGCAGCTCCTTCTCCGGAAACACCATATATTTT. Protein: CASSSFSGNTIYF.